This TCR beta chain was observed in a study of shared clonotypes between healthy human individuals. Assay used: immunoSEQ multiplex PCR; TCRdb lists only in-frame clones, some missing. Altogether around 1.9 million clones are present, 80% to 95% being singletons, with the ten largest covering around 1.7%. Terminally differentiated effector memory CD45RA+ cells were excluded from the naive CD8 cells, which were CD45RO-negative and positively selected for CCR7. Germline-derived CDR1 and CDR2 are SEHNR and FQNEAQ (reference sequence). The CDR3 is 17 residues long. Trimming removed 5 bases from V and 2 bases from J; junction bases left unmatched: 13.

This TCR derives from a man aged 18-30 years in good health. Some clones in this sample may be carry-over from other donors' samples. The genes are TRBV7-9 and TRBJ1-1; 8 bases fit TRBD1. Sequencing was performed on naive CD8+ T cells from PBMCs. For the CDR3, the DNA is TGTGCCAGCAGCACTAGCCTGGACAGGGCGCACAACACTGAAGCTTTCTTT. It yields the protein CASSTSLDRAHNTEAFF.